This T cell receptor beta chain was recorded in a study of Ad26.COV2.S vaccination and SARS-CoV-2 variants. Study background: Enrolled in COV1001, the donor was in the Ad26.COV2.S trial arm, which received the vaccine.

Assay used: immunoSEQ multiplex PCR; TCRdb lists only in-frame clones, some missing. The sample records some 410,000 clones, about 90% being singletons. Worth noting for this clone: Its specificity is not known.

Study observations and caveats: Total T cell responses were possibly underestimated by TCR breadth and depth analyses.

As to treatment: about 20 received Ad26.COV2.S at low or high dose, single or two shots; 5 received placebo; per-sample allocation not given. All samples were drawn on day 63, counting from the first vaccine or placebo injection. Vaccination employed an Ad26 vector expressing the Wuhan-strain SARS-CoV-2 spike. Here the sequenced sample was peripheral blood, taken in a trial of Ad26.COV2.S vaccine versus placebo. This receptor was identified in a person between 18 and 65 years old who received the Ad26.COV2.S COVID-19 vaccine or a placebo.

In nucleotides, the CDR3 is TGTGCCAGCAGCGTAGGGGGAGGGGCGGAGGCCAAAAACATTCAGTACTTC. This translates into CASSVGGGAEAKNIQYF. V gene TRBV9 combines with J gene TRBJ2-4; 7 bases fit TRBD2. Germline-derived CDR1 and CDR2 are SGDLS and YYNGEE. Germline trimming cut 0 bases from V and 1 base from J; bases unmatched to any gene: 7. The CDR3 loop spans 17 amino acids.